These 18 T cell receptor beta chains share one sample of origin, sequenced in a study of cytomegalovirus exposure and HLA in healthy donors. It was with 60 Vbeta and 13 Jbeta primers that the PCR ran. TCRdb keeps only in-frame clones here, not all; method: immunoSEQ multiplex PCR. Among 100,000 to 150,000 clones listed, about 9.2% were seen once. Sequences were obtained from PBMCs. The receptors were sampled from a woman aged 40-49 years in good health and CMV-seropositive.

This clone was observed a handful of times. This rearrangement joins TRBV2 to TRBJ2-7, with D maybe TRBD1 (6 bases). The CDR3 extends over 13 amino acids. The V end lost 5 bases, the J end lost 5 bases, and 13 bases lay between the germline ends. CDR1 is SNHLY and CDR2 is FYNNEI in the germline V gene. For the CDR3, the DNA is TGTGCCAGCAGTCTACAGGGCGGCGACGAGCAGTACTTC. Its translation: CASSLQGGDEQYF.

J is TRBJ1-1 and V is TRBV11-2; weak D call: TRBD1 (5 bases). This CDR3 contains 14 residues. CDR1 is SGHAT, CDR2 FQNNGV, per germline. V lost 5 bases and J lost 5, with 15 bases in between. CDR3 bases: TGTGCCAGCAGCCCCCTGGGGGGTTTAACTGAAGCTTTCTTT. Its translation is CASSPLGGLTEAFF.

This chain joins TRBV19 and TRBJ2-7; 9 bases fit TRBD1. Per germline, CDR1 LNHDA and CDR2 SQIVND (reference sequence). Germline trimming cut 7 bases from V and 3 bases from J; bases unmatched to any gene: 10. The CDR3 sequence is 15 residues long. In DNA form, the CDR3 reads TGTGCCAGTAATCCGGGACAGGGAGGGGTCTACGAGCAGTACTTC. Its protein product is CASNPGQGGVYEQYF.

This clone was detected only a few times. The J gene is TRBJ2-7, the V gene TRBV6-5, with 12 nucleotides matching TRBD2. Losses at the gene ends were 4 bases for V and 5 bases for J; bases not matched to a gene: 6. CDR3 length equals 15 residues. The germline gives CDR1 MNHEY, CDR2 SVGAGI. The CDR3 region is CASSSPSGGADEQYF. The CDR3 DNA reads TGTGCCAGCAGTTCCCCTAGCGGGGGGGCAGACGAGCAGTACTTC.

The rearrangement uses TRBV7-2 and TRBJ1-1; D is unclear. V was cut by 5 bases and J by 4 bases, with 11 bases left in between. The CDR3 runs 13 residues. Per germline, CDR1 SGHTA and CDR2 FQGNSA. The CDR3 DNA follows: TGTGCCAGCAGCCCTCTCTCCAGCACTGAAGCTTTCTTT. Translation gives CASSPLSSTEAFF. Full variable domain (remainder filled in from reference TRBV7-2 and TRBJ1-1): GAGVSQSPSNKVTEKGKDVELRCDPISGHTALYWYRQSLGQGLEFLIYFQGNSAPDKSGLPSDRFSAERTGGSVSTLTIQRTQQEDSAVYLCASSPLSSTEAFFGQGTRLTVV.

This rearrangement joins TRBV29-1 to TRBJ2-7; tentatively, D is TRBD1 (5 bases). This CDR3 comprises 12 residues. Trimming took 3 bases from V and 3 from J, leaving 9 bases between them. The V gene's germline CDR1 is SQVTM and CDR2 ANQGSEA. CDR3 nucleotide sequence: TGCAGCGTTGAGGCAGGGAACTACGAGCAGTACTTC. It encodes CSVEAGNYEQYF.

The DNA for the CDR3 is TGTGCCAGCAGTGTTACTCAGGGGGCTGATGGCTACACCTTC. Translating it yields CASSVTQGADGYTF. This chain joins TRBV6-1 and TRBJ1-2; 8 positions agree with TRBD1. Germline values: CDR1 MNHNS, CDR2 SASEGT. V lost 4 bases and J lost 6; bases outside the gene matches: 7. The CDR3 sequence is 14 residues long.

The CDR3 region has the DNA TGTGCCAGCAGCTTGAATGAGGGTCTCAATTCACCCCTCCACTTT. Protein product: CASSLNEGLNSPLHF. The rearrangement joins TRBV5-4 to TRBJ1-6; D gene unclear. Trimming left V 1 base short and J 7 bases short, with 12 bases between. The CDR3 spans 15 residues. Germline-derived CDR1 and CDR2 are SGHNT and YYREEE (reference sequence).

V usage is TRBV5-8 and J usage is TRBJ2-5; the match to TRBD1 covers 9 bases. The CDR3 has 15 amino acids. J lost 4 bases, V lost 3 bases, and 7 bases had no gene match. CDR1 and CDR2 (germline): SGHTS, YDEGEE. CDR3 bases: TGTGCCAGCAGCTGGGGACAGGGAGTTGCAGAGACCCAGTACTTC. This translates into CASSWGQGVAETQYF.

This clone was counted a few times. This chain links TRBV5-1 with TRBJ2-3, with 11 bases fitting TRBD2. The CDR3 runs to 17 residues. Germline values: CDR1 SGHRS, CDR2 YFSETQ. Germline trimming cut 4 bases from V and 3 bases from J; bases unmatched to any gene: 10. The CDR3 reads CASSPSLAGGRTDTQYF. For the CDR3, the DNA is TGCGCCAGCAGCCCGTCTCTAGCGGGGGGAAGGACAGATACGCAGTATTTT.

The chain couples TRBV2 to TRBJ2-3; D perhaps matches TRBD2 (6 bases). Germline V gene data show CDR1 as SNHLY and CDR2 as FYNNEI. V lost 9 bases to trimming and J lost 1 base, with 14 bases between them. The CDR3 spans 14 residues. The chain's CDR3 is CARSMGLGTDTQYF. CDR3 coding DNA: TGTGCCAGGTCGATGGGACTGGGCACAGATACGCAGTATTTT.

A few counts support this clone. The rearrangement uses TRBV10-3 and TRBJ1-1; 8 bases agree with TRBD1. The CDR3 is 15 amino acids. Trimming cost V 0 bases and J 1 base; bases outside gene matches: 1. Per germline, CDR1 ENHRY and CDR2 SYGVKD. The CDR3 bases are TGTGCCATCAGTGAGTCCGGGACAGGGAACACTGAAGCTTTCTTT. It encodes CAISESGTGNTEAFF.

The chain employs TRBV10-3 and TRBJ2-3; a possible D gene is TRBD2 (5 bases). The germline V gene encodes CDR1 ENHRY and CDR2 SYGVKD. V was shortened by 11 bases and J by 0 bases, with 12 bases between the two germline ends. The CDR3 runs to 13 residues. The CDR3 is CAGRETSTDTQYF. CDR3 bases: TGTGCCGGCCGGGAAACTAGCACAGATACGCAGTATTTT.

The V call is TRBV7-9, the J call TRBJ2-3; 7 nucleotides agree with TRBD1. The CDR3 is made up of 14 amino acids. Trimming removed 5 bases from V and 4 bases from J; junction bases left unmatched: 6. Germline values: CDR1 SEHNR, CDR2 FQNEAQ (reference sequence). CDR3: CASSTSTGADTQYF. The CDR3 bases are TGTGCCAGCAGCACCTCAACAGGGGCAGATACGCAGTATTTT. The full variable domain, with the rest looked up from reference TRBV7-9 and TRBJ2-3, is DTGVSQNPRHKITKRGQNVTFRCDPISEHNRLYWYRQTLGQGPEFLTYFQNEAQLEKSRLLSDRFSAERPKGSFSTLEIQRTEQGDSAMYLCASSTSTGADTQYFGPGTRLTVL.

The sample holds a few counts of this clone. The CDR3 protein is CASSLTGYQPQHF. The DNA of the CDR3 is TGTGCCAGCAGCTTGACAGGTTATCAGCCCCAGCATTTT. The chain links TRBV2 to TRBJ1-5; weak D call: TRBD1 (6 bases). This CDR3 has 13 residues. Germline V gene data show CDR1 as SNHLY and CDR2 as FYNNEI. Trimming stripped 6 bases from V and 5 bases from J, with 11 bases between.

The chain links TRBV6-1 to TRBJ2-1; 7 bases match TRBD1. This CDR3 contains 16 residues. With V trimmed by 3 bases and J by 7 bases, 12 bases remained unmatched. CDR1 and CDR2 from the germline V gene are MNHNS and SASEGT. DNA of the CDR3: TGTGCCAGCAGTGACCCGACAGGGTATGGGAGAAATGAGCAGTTCTTC. Amino acid sequence: CASSDPTGYGRNEQFF.

This clone was seen a handful of times. This chain connects TRBV19 to TRBJ1-5; TRBD1 might be the D (5 bases). V was shortened by 2 bases and J by 0 bases, with 11 bases between the two germline ends. CDR1 LNHDA and CDR2 SQIVND come from the germline V gene (reference sequence). The CDR3 sequence is 16 residues long. DNA for the CDR3: TGTGCCAGTAGTATAAGGGCACAGGATAGCAATCAGCCCCAGCATTTT. This gives the protein CASSIRAQDSNQPQHF.

This clone occurred a few times. This rearrangement joins TRBV19 to TRBJ2-2, with D possibly TRBD2 on 5 matching bases. CDR3 size: 11 residues. Germline CDR1 and CDR2: LNHDA and SQIVND (reference sequence). The CDR3 nucleotides are TGTGGGACTTCTAACACCGGGGAGCTGTTTTTT. The encoded protein is CGTSNTGELFF.